This T cell receptor beta chain was profiled in a study of cytomegalovirus exposure and HLA in healthy donors. Germline trimming cut 5 bases from V and 7 bases from J; bases unmatched to any gene: 7. The CDR3 length is 14 residues. Germline assignment: CDR1 SGHTA and CDR2 FQGNSA. This clone was detected once. Researchers ran the PCR with 60 Vbeta and 13 Jbeta primers. Repertoires were generated with immunoSEQ multiplex PCR, while TCRdb's copy carries only in-frame clones and drops some. This table holds roughly 180,000 clones, more than 65% found once. The sample was PBMCs. The V call is TRBV7-2, the J call TRBJ1-2; 10 bases match TRBD1. The receptor was derived from a woman in her 30s in good health and CMV-seropositive. This CDR3 reads CASSQGQGVFGYTF. In DNA form, the CDR3 reads TGTGCCAGCAGCCAAGGACAGGGGGTGTTTGGCTACACCTTC.